The rows below give T cell receptor beta chains drawn from one sample of a study of cytomegalovirus exposure and HLA in healthy donors. Only in-frame clones appear in the TCRdb table, and some are missing; sequencing was by immunoSEQ multiplex PCR. The sample lists roughly 140,000 clones, roughly 80% occurring once. The sequenced material came from PBMCs. The receptors originated from a female donor in good health and CMV-seronegative. CDR3s leave out the opening cysteine and the closing phenylalanine or tryptophan.

TRBV21-1	TRBJ2-1	14	ASSKVNLAGNNEQF
TRBV30	TRBJ1-6	14	AWSPPVGGPNSPLH
TRBV5-1	TRBJ2-1	13	ASSLAATANNEQF
TRBV6-5	TRBJ1-5	11	ASSDRAGQPQH
TRBV5-8	TRBJ2-7	11	ASSVGQPYEQY
TRBV7-9	TRBJ2-7	12	ASSSRDTSYEQY
TRBV9	TRBJ2-5	12	ASSVEGTQETQY
TRBV5-4	TRBJ1-2	11	ASSWRGGQGYT
TRBV20-1	TRBJ1-1	9	SATRVTEAF
TRBV15	TRBJ1-2	13	ATSDRGRTNYGYT
TRBV9	TRBJ1-3	13	ASSAPQGSGNTIY
TRBV27	TRBJ2-7	14	ASSLSGMAGFYEQY
TRBV28	TRBJ2-7	15	ASSLWGGTGNSYEQY
TRBV29-1	TRBJ2-7	9	SFSRKVEQY
TRBV28	TRBJ2-1	12	ASKTGTGSREQF
TRBV27	TRBJ1-1	10	ASTDSNTEAF
TRBV4-1	TRBJ2-3	13	ASSQDGRSTDTQY